The 18 T cell receptor beta chains below all came from one sample that was sequenced in a study of beta chain features in type 1 diabetes. Of the isolated RNA, all was reverse transcribed, and so the sequenced material was expressed TCRB transcripts. The protocol was immunoSEQ multiplex PCR, while the TCRdb copy is restricted to in-frame clones and leaves out a portion. The data hold 310,000 or so clones, with 9.5% to 12% observed a single time. The sequenced sample consisted of naive CD4+ T cells from blood. The receptor source for this set is a woman aged 30 to 39 in good health.

The DNA of the CDR3 is TGCAGCGTTGAGGGGCGGCTAAGCACAGATACGCAGTATTTT. This translates into CSVEGRLSTDTQYF. The chain uses TRBV29-1 and TRBJ2-3; tentatively, D is TRBD1 (5 bases). CDR1 and CDR2 (germline): SQVTM, ANQGSEA. The CDR3 totals 14 residues. V was shortened by 3 bases and J by 0 bases, with 10 bases between the two germline ends.

Only a few counts were recorded for this clone. The chain joins TRBV27 to TRBJ2-5, with 7 bases aligning to TRBD2. In germline, CDR1 is MNHEY, CDR2 SMNVEV (reference sequence). J was trimmed by 4 bases and V by 3 bases; bases with no gene match: 5. The CDR3 covers 14 residues. CDR3 sequence: CASSLAGVGETQYF. CDR3 DNA: TGTGCCAGCAGTTTGGCGGGAGTGGGAGAGACCCAGTACTTC.

A remark on this clone: Other DNA sequences in the same sample also yield this CDR3. The chain employs TRBV7-2 and TRBJ2-3; D is unresolved. Germline assignment: CDR1 SGHTA and CDR2 FQGNSA. The length of the CDR3 is 14 residues. With 2 bases removed from V and 0 bases from J, the gap between germline ends came to 6 bases. The CDR3 DNA is TGTGCCAGCAGCTTAAGAGTTAGCACAGATACGCAGTATTTT. This codes for CASSLRVSTDTQYF.

The gene calls are TRBV4-2 and TRBJ1-5; D gene uncertain. Trimming took off 1 base at V and 0 bases at J, with 7 bases between the two ends. From germline, CDR1 is LGHNA and CDR2 YNFKEQ. The CDR3 sequence is 15 residues long. CDR3 coding DNA: TGTGCCAGCAGCCAAGTAGAATATAGCAATCAGCCCCAGCATTTT. The encoded protein is CASSQVEYSNQPQHF.

This clone came up a few times. The chain combines TRBV7-3 with TRBJ2-1; 7 nucleotides line up with TRBD2. This CDR3 has 16 residues. J gave up 3 bases and V 3 bases, and 8 bases lay outside the gene matches. From germline, CDR1 is SGHTA and CDR2 FQGTGA. CDR3 region: CASSFRAGVGYNEQFF. The CDR3, as DNA: TGTGCCAGCAGCTTTCGGGCGGGAGTGGGCTACAATGAGCAGTTCTTC.

V usage is TRBV14 and J usage is TRBJ1-4; D not resolved. CDR3 length: 15 amino acids. V shed 0 bases and J shed 4 bases, with 9 bases lying between them. The germline CDR1 and CDR2 sequences are SGHDN and FVKESK. This CDR3 reads CASSQDRLVNEKLFF. CDR3 bases: TGTGCCAGCAGCCAAGACCGGTTGGTTAATGAAAAACTGTTTTTT.

The gene calls are TRBV19 and TRBJ2-1; TRBD2 agrees at 12 bases. Trimming took 6 bases from V and 3 from J; bases not matched to a gene: 3. Germline V CDR1 and CDR2: LNHDA, SQIVND (reference sequence). There are 15 residues in the CDR3. The CDR3, as DNA: TGTGCCAGTAGGTTGACTAGCGGGAGCTACAATGAGCAGTTCTTC. Translation gives CASRLTSGSYNEQFF.

This clone was found a few times. V gene TRBV7-2 combines with J gene TRBJ1-2; TRBD1 aligns across 7 bases. Losses at the gene ends were 4 bases for V and 7 bases for J; bases not matched to a gene: 6. This CDR3 contains 13 residues. Germline V CDR1 and CDR2: SGHTA, FQGNSA. The CDR3 spells CASSSRGTAGYTF. Here the CDR3 DNA reads TGTGCCAGCAGCTCAAGGGGGACAGCTGGCTACACCTTC.

The J gene is TRBJ2-3, the V gene TRBV15; 7 bases line up with TRBD1. Germline loops: CDR1 LNHNV, CDR2 YYDKDF (reference sequence). The ends lost 7 bases at V and 3 bases at J; junction bases unmatched: 13. This CDR3 spans 16 amino acids. DNA for the CDR3: TGTGCCACCACACAGGACAGGACGGGTAGGACAGATACGCAGTATTTT. It encodes CATTQDRTGRTDTQYF.

The chain carries TRBV11-2 and TRBJ2-1; D is possibly TRBD2 (6 bases). With 3 bases removed from V and 0 bases from J, the gap between germline ends came to 12 bases. CDR1 and CDR2 (germline): SGHAT, FQNNGV. The CDR3 covers 16 residues. The CDR3 region is CASSFLAPLSYNEQFF. CDR3 DNA: TGTGCCAGCAGCTTTCTAGCGCCGCTCTCCTACAATGAGCAGTTCTTC.

Written as DNA, the CDR3 is TGCGCCAGCAGCTCGGACGGCGGGACCCTTCAAAACATTCAGTACTTC. This codes for CASSSDGGTLQNIQYF. The rearrangement joins TRBV5-1 to TRBJ2-4; D is possibly TRBD2 (6 bases). Trimming left V 3 bases short and J 5 bases short, with 18 bases between. This CDR3 spans 16 amino acids. CDR1 is SGHRS, CDR2 YFSETQ, per germline.

Only a few counts were recorded for this clone. The CDR3 sequence: CASSREGQGNADTQYF. DNA of the CDR3: TGTGCCAGCAGCCGGGAAGGACAGGGGAATGCAGATACGCAGTATTTT. The genes are TRBV7-3 and TRBJ2-3; TRBD1 aligns across 9 bases. V dropped 5 bases and J dropped 4; count of bases not matched to a gene: 10. Germline assignment: CDR1 SGHTA and CDR2 FQGTGA. The CDR3 sequence is 16 residues long.

The rearrangement joins TRBV7-2 to TRBJ2-3, with 9 nucleotides matching TRBD2. This CDR3 contains 15 residues. Per germline, CDR1 SGHTA and CDR2 FQGNSA. The V and J ends lost 4 bases and 4 bases, in that order; junction bases with no gene match: 6. CDR3 DNA sequence: TGTGCCAGCAGCTCTAGCGGGATCAACGCAGATACGCAGTATTTT. This sequence encodes CASSSSGINADTQYF.

The chain has TRBV7-2 and TRBJ1-5; weak D call: TRBD1 (6 bases). The CDR3 length is 16 residues. Germline V gene sequence: CDR1 SGHTA, CDR2 FQGNSA. Trimming stripped 1 base from V and 0 bases from J, with 10 bases between. CDR3 loop: CASSLEGQLSNQPQHF. The CDR3 DNA reads TGTGCCAGCAGCTTAGAAGGACAGCTTAGCAATCAGCCCCAGCATTTT.

This chain joins TRBV14 and TRBJ2-1; 9 bases map to TRBD2. Trimming removed 6 bases from V and 4 bases from J; junction bases left unmatched: 7. The germline V gene has CDR1 SGHDN and CDR2 FVKESK. The CDR3 contains 15 residues. The CDR3 DNA sequence: TGTGCCAGCAGTCCTGTAGCGGGAGATTACAATGAGCAGTTCTTC. Translation gives CASSPVAGDYNEQFF. Full variable domain (remainder filled in from reference TRBV14 and TRBJ2-1): EAGVTQFPSHSVIEKGQTVTLRCDPISGHDNLYWYRRVMGKEIKFLLHFVKESKQDESGMPNNRFLAERTGGTYSTLKVQPAELEDSGVYFCASSPVAGDYNEQFFGPGTRLTVL.

The J gene is TRBJ2-7, the V gene TRBV7-2, with TRBD2 matching 11 bases. The CDR3 is made up of 16 amino acids. The ends lost 1 base at V and 3 bases at J; junction bases unmatched: 5. Germline CDR1 reads SGHTA; CDR2 reads FQGNSA. DNA of the CDR3: TGTGCCAGCAGCTTAGACGGCACTAGCGGGGGCTACGAGCAGTACTTC. It encodes CASSLDGTSGGYEQYF.

The rearrangement uses TRBV7-2 and TRBJ1-5; 7 bases align to TRBD1. The junction had 2 bases not matched to a gene; V was cut back by 1 base and J by 2 bases. Germline V gene data show CDR1 as SGHTA and CDR2 as FQGNSA. This CDR3 comprises 15 residues. The CDR3 spells CASSLEGAGNQPQHF. CDR3 in DNA: TGTGCCAGCAGCTTAGAGGGGGCTGGCAATCAGCCCCAGCATTTT.

This clone was seen a handful of times. V usage is TRBV6-1 and J usage is TRBJ2-5, with 8 bases aligning to TRBD2. J was trimmed by 0 bases and V by 0 bases; bases with no gene match: 6. The CDR3 runs to 17 residues. Germline V gene data show CDR1 as MNHNS and CDR2 as SASEGT. DNA for the CDR3: TGTGCCAGCAGTGAAGCTAGAACTAGCGGACACCAAGAGACCCAGTACTTC. Its translation is CASSEARTSGHQETQYF.